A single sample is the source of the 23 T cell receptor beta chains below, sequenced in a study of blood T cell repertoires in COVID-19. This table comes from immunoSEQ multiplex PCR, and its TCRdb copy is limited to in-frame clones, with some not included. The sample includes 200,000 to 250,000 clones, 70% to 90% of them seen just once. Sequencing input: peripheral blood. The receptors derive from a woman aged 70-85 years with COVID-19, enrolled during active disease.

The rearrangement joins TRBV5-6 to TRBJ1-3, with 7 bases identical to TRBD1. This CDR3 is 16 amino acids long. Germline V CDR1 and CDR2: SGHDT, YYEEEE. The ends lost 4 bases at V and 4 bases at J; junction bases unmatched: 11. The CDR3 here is CASSQFNRGQGNTIYF. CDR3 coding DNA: TGTGCCAGCAGCCAGTTCAACAGGGGACAAGGAAACACCATATATTTT.

The CDR3 reads CASSADRASYGYTF. The CDR3, as DNA: TGTGCCAGCAGTGCGGACAGGGCCTCCTATGGCTACACCTTC. The gene calls are TRBV6-4 and TRBJ1-2; 8 bases fit TRBD1. Germline CDR1 is MRHNA and CDR2 is SNTAGT. V dropped 4 bases and J dropped 4; count of bases not matched to a gene: 5. The CDR3 consists of 14 residues.

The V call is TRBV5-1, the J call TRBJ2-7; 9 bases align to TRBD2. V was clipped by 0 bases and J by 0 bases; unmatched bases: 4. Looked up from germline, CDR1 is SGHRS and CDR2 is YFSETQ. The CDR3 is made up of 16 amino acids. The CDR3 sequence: CASSLAGTSNSYEQYF. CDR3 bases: TGCGCCAGCAGCTTGGCCGGGACTAGCAACTCCTACGAGCAGTACTTC.

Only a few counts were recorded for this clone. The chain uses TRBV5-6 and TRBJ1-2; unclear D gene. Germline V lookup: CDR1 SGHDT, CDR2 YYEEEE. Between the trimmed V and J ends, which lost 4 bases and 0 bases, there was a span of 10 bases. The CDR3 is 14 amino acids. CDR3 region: CASSRGQSNYGYTF. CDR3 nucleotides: TGTGCCAGCAGCCGAGGCCAATCTAACTATGGCTACACCTTC.

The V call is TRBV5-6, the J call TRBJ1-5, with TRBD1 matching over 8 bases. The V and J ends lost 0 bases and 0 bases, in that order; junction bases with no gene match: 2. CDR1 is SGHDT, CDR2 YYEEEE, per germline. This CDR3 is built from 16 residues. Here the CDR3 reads CASSLVGQASNQPQHF. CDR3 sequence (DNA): TGTGCCAGCAGCTTGGTGGGACAGGCTAGCAATCAGCCCCAGCATTTT.

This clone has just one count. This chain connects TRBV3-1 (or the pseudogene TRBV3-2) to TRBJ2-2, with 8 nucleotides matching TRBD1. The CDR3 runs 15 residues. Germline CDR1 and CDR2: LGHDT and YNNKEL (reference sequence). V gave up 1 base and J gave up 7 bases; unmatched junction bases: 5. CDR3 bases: TGTGCCAGCAGCCAAGGGACAGGGTATAACGGGGAGCTGTTTTTT. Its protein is CASSQGTGYNGELFF.

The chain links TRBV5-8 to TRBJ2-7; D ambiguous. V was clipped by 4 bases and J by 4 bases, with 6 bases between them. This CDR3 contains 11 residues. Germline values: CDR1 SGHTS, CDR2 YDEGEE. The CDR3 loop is CASSPRYEQYF. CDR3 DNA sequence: TGTGCCAGCAGCCCTCGGTACGAGCAGTACTTC.

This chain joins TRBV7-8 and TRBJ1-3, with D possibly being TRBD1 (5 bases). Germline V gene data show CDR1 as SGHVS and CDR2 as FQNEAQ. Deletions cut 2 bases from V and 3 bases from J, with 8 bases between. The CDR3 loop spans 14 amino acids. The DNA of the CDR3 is TGTGCCAGCAGCTTACGGGACTTTGGAAACACCATATATTTT. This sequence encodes CASSLRDFGNTIYF.

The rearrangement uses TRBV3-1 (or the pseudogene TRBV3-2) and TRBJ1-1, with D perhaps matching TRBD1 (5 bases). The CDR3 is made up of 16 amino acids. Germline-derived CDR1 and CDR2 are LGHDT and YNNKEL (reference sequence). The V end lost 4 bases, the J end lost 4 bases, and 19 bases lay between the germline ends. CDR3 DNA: TGTGCCAGCAGCCCATACCCGGGGGTGAGTTCCACTGAAGCTTTCTTT. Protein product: CASSPYPGVSSTEAFF.

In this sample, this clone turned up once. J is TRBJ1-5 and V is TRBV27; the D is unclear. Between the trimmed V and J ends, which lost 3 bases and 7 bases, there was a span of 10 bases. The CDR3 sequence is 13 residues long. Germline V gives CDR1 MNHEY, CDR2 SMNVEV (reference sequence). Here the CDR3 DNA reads TGTGCCAGCAGTTTCCCTGGCGGGCAGCCCCAGCATTTT. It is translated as CASSFPGGQPQHF.

The CDR3 bases are TGTGCCAGCAGTTACCCGGGGTTCCACGAGCAGTACTTC. Amino acids: CASSYPGFHEQYF. The V gene is TRBV6-2 or TRBV6-3, the J gene TRBJ2-7; TRBD2 is a possible D gene (5 bases). Trimming removed 2 bases from V and 5 bases from J, with 10 bases in between. The CDR3 sequence is 13 residues long. Germline CDR1 MNHEY, CDR2 SVGEGT.

CDR3 in amino acids: CASSRVTGKNEKLFF. As DNA, the CDR3 is TGTGCCAGCAGCCGAGTGACAGGAAAAAATGAAAAACTGTTTTTT. This sequence joins TRBV6-5 and TRBJ1-4; weak D call: TRBD1 (6 bases). Germline V gene data show CDR1 as MNHEY and CDR2 as SVGAGI. The length of the CDR3 is 15 residues. V was clipped by 6 bases and J by 5 bases, with 16 bases between them.

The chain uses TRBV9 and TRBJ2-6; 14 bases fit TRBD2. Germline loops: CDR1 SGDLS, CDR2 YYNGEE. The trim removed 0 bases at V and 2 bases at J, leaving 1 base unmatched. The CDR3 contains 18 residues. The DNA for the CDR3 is TGTGCCAGCAGCGTAGGACTAGCGGGGGGGCCTGGGGCCAACGTCCTGACTTTC. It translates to CASSVGLAGGPGANVLTF.

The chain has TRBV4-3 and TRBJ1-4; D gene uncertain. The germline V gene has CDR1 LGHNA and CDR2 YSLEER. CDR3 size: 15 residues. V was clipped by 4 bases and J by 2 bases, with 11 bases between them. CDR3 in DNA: TGCGCCAGCAGCCGGTCACACCCTACTAATGAAAAACTGTTTTTT. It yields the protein CASSRSHPTNEKLFF.

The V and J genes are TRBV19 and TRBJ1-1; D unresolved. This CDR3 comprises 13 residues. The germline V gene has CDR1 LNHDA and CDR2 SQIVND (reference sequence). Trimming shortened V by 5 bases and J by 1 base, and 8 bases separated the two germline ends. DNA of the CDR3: TGTGCCAGTAGTCCGAGGGAGAACACTGAAGCTTTCTTT. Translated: CASSPRENTEAFF.

The CDR3 sequence: CASSRPLRGGNYGYTF. DNA for the CDR3: TGTGCCAGCAGTCGTCCGTTGAGAGGCGGGAACTATGGCTACACCTTC. The V gene is TRBV21-1, the J gene TRBJ1-2. TRBV21-1 is a pseudogene locus. The CDR3 contains 16 residues.

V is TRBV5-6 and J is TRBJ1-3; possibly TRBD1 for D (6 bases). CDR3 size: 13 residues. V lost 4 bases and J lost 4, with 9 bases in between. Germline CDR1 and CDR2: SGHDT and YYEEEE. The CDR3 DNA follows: TGTGCCAGCAGCACAGGGCCCGGAAACACCATATATTTT. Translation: CASSTGPGNTIYF.

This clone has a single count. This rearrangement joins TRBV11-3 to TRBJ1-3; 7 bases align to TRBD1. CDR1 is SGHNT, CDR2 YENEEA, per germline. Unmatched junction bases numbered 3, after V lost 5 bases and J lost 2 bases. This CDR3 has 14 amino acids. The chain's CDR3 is CASSRGTAGNTIYF. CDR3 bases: TGTGCCAGCAGCAGAGGGACAGCTGGAAACACCATATATTTT.

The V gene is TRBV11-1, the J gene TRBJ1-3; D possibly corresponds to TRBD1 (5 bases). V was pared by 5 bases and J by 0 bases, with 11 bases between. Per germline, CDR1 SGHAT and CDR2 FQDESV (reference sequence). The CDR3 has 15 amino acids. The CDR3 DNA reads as TGTGCCAGCAGCCCGCAGGGTTACTCTGGAAACACCATATATTTT. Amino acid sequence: CASSPQGYSGNTIYF. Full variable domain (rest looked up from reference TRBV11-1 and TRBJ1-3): EAEVAQSPRYKITEKSQAVAFWCDPISGHATLYWYRQILGQGPELLVQFQDESVVDDSQLPKDRFSAERLKGVDSTLKIQPAELGDSAMYLCASSPQGYSGNTIYFGEGSWLTVV.

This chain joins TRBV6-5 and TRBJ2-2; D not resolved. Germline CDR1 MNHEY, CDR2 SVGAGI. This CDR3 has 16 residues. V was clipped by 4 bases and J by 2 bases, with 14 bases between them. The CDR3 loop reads CASSSQIRRNTGELFF. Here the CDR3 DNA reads TGTGCCAGCAGTTCACAAATCAGGCGTAACACCGGGGAGCTGTTTTTT.

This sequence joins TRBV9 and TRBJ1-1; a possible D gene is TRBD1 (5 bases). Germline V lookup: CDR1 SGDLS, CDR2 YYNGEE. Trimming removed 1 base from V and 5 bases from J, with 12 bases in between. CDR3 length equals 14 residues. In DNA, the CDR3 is TGTGCCAGCAGCGTAAGCAGGGATGGGACTGAAGCTTTCTTT. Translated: CASSVSRDGTEAFF.

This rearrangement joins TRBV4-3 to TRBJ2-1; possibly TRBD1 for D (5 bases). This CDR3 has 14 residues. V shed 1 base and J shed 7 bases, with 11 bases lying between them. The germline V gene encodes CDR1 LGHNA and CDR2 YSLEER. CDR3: CASSQATAPNEQFF. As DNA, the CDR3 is TGCGCCAGCAGCCAAGCGACAGCCCCGAATGAGCAGTTCTTC.

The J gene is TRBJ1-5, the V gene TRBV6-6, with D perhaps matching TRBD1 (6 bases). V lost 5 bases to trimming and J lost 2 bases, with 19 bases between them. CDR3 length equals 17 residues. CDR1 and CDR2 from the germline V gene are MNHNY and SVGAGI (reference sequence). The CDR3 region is CASSRVQGGVGNQPQHF. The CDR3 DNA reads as TGTGCCAGCAGTCGCGTACAGGGCGGCGTCGGCAATCAGCCCCAGCATTTT.